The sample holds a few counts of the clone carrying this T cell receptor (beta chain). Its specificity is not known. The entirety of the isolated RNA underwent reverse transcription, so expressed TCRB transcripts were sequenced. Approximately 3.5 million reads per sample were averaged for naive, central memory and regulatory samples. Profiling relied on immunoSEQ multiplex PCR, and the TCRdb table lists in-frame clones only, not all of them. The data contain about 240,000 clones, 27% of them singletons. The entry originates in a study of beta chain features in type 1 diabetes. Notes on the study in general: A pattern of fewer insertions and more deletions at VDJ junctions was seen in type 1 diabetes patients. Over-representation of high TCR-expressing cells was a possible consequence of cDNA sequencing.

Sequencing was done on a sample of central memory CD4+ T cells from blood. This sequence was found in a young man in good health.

The CDR3 spells CASSELGGFSGNTIYF. CDR3 sequence (DNA): TGTGCCAGCAGTGAATTGGGCGGCTTCTCTGGAAACACCATATATTTT. The rearrangement uses TRBV6-1 and TRBJ1-3; D not resolved. The CDR3 runs 16 residues. Germline V gene data show CDR1 as MNHNS and CDR2 as SASEGT. The germline V and J ends were trimmed by 2 bases and 0 bases, with 11 bases remaining between them.